Below, 11 T cell receptor beta chains from the same sample are listed, as sequenced in a study of T cells in localized non-small cell lung cancer. Sequencing used immunoSEQ multiplex PCR; TCRdb keeps in-frame clones, though not all of them. Among around 30,000 clones listed, about 90% were seen once. The sample was PBMCs, taken before any cancer treatment. These receptors were collected from a man between 40 and 69 years old with stage II lung adenocarcinoma.

V gene TRBV7-6 combines with J gene TRBJ2-7; the match to TRBD1 covers 8 bases. Per the germline V gene, CDR1 is SGHVS and CDR2 is FNYEAQ. This CDR3 has 17 amino acids. The V and J ends lost 4 bases and 4 bases, in that order; junction bases with no gene match: 15. This CDR3 reads CASSSIPGRQGSYEQYF. As DNA, the CDR3 is TGTGCCAGCAGCTCTATTCCGGGCCGACAGGGGTCTTACGAGCAGTACTTC.

The genes are TRBV28 and TRBJ1-6; a weak D match, TRBD1 (6 bases). V lost 6 bases to trimming and J lost 7 bases, with 16 bases between them. This CDR3 spans 15 amino acids. Germline V gene sequence: CDR1 MDHEN, CDR2 SYDVKM. CDR3 DNA: TGTGCCAGCAGCTCCGCAGGGGCGAACAATTCACCCCTCCACTTT. It translates to CASSSAGANNSPLHF.

V gene TRBV2 combines with J gene TRBJ2-7; D may be TRBD2 (6 bases). The ends were cut back, 4 bases at V and 0 bases at J, with 19 bases in the middle. The CDR3 covers 17 residues. The germline CDR1 and CDR2 sequences are SNHLY and FYNNEI. CDR3 protein: CASSVTPSGLVSYEQYF. CDR3 nucleotide sequence: TGTGCCAGCAGTGTAACGCCCAGCGGGTTAGTCTCCTACGAGCAGTACTTC.

The chain couples TRBV7-9 to TRBJ1-5; 10 bases line up with TRBD1. Germline V gene sequence: CDR1 SEHNR, CDR2 FQNEAQ (reference sequence). J was trimmed by 6 bases and V by 2 bases; bases with no gene match: 4. CDR3 size: 15 residues. The DNA for the CDR3 is TGTGCCAGCAGCTTAAGTGGGACAGGGGTTCAGCCCCAGCATTTT. It yields the protein CASSLSGTGVQPQHF.

The V call is TRBV21-1, the J call TRBJ2-1; the table's D call, TRBD2, was not checked against the DNA. TRBV21-1 is annotated as a pseudogene. The CDR3 covers 15 residues. Written as DNA, the CDR3 is TGTGCCAGCAGCCCACTTAAGACTAGCGCCGGTGAGCAGTTCTTC. It codes for CASSPLKTSAGEQFF.

V usage is TRBV2 and J usage is TRBJ2-1; 10 nucleotides match TRBD2. Germline CDR1 and CDR2: SNHLY and FYNNEI. With 4 bases clipped from V and 12 bases from J, the junction kept 9 bases outside the gene matches. CDR3 length equals 14 residues. The CDR3: CASSGMLAGVWQFF. The CDR3 DNA reads as TGTGCCAGCAGTGGAATGCTAGCGGGAGTATGGCAGTTCTTC.

The chain carries TRBV9 and TRBJ1-1, with 9 bases that match TRBD1. With 0 bases clipped from V and 0 bases from J, the junction kept 6 bases outside the gene matches. The CDR3 contains 17 residues. Germline assignment: CDR1 SGDLS and CDR2 YYNGEE. The CDR3 region is CASSVAGQGLMNTEAFF. The CDR3 coding sequence is TGTGCCAGCAGCGTAGCGGGACAGGGCTTAATGAACACTGAAGCTTTCTTT.

The chain combines TRBV19 with TRBJ2-3; 11 bases agree with TRBD2. This CDR3 has 14 residues. The germline gives CDR1 LNHDA, CDR2 SQIVND (reference sequence). Unmatched junction bases numbered 5, after V lost 7 bases and J lost 5 bases. The CDR3 spells CASTRGTSGDTQYF. As DNA, the CDR3 is TGTGCCAGTACCCGAGGGACTAGCGGAGATACGCAGTATTTT. The full variable domain, rest sourced from reference TRBV19 and TRBJ2-3, is DGGITQSPKYLFRKEGQNVTLSCEQNLNHDAMYWYRQDPGQGLRLIYYSQIVNDFQKGDIAEGYSVSREKKESFPLTVTSAQKNPTAFYLCASTRGTSGDTQYFGPGTRLTVL.

V usage is TRBV5-1 and J usage is TRBJ1-4; the match to TRBD1 covers 11 bases. The J segment lost 7 bases and the V segment lost 2 bases, leaving 1 base of the junction unmatched. The CDR3 sequence is 14 residues long. Germline CDR1 reads SGHRS; CDR2 reads YFSETQ. The CDR3 spells CASSFGQGAEKLFF. In DNA, the CDR3 is TGCGCCAGCAGCTTCGGACAGGGGGCTGAAAAACTGTTTTTT.

The chain carries TRBV19 and TRBJ2-3; 7 nucleotides align to TRBD1. Germline CDR1 and CDR2: LNHDA and SQIVND (reference sequence). The ends lost 4 bases at V and 2 bases at J; junction bases unmatched: 6. This CDR3 has 15 amino acids. CDR3 DNA: TGTGCCAGTAGTACAGGACAGGTATACACAGATACGCAGTATTTT. As protein: CASSTGQVYTDTQYF.

The chain couples TRBV10-3 to TRBJ2-7; 7 nucleotides align to TRBD2. The junction had 13 bases not matched to a gene; V was cut back by 6 bases and J by 5 bases. The CDR3 runs to 15 residues. Germline V gives CDR1 ENHRY, CDR2 SYGVKD. This CDR3 is CAISSNGLEANEQYF. For the CDR3, the DNA is TGTGCCATCAGCTCCAACGGACTAGAAGCCAACGAGCAGTACTTC.